This TCR beta chain was recovered during a study of T cell responses to AZD1222 COVID-19 vaccine. Findings of the study overall: Across the whole spike, CD4 TCRs peaked at regions 160-218 and 743-854. Close to half of all spike-specific TCRs reportedly target regions of the variants that are unmutated. White British people made up most donors, females outnumbered males, and clonal diversity was possibly underestimated. Spike-specific TCR breadth and depth rose after two AZD1222 doses.

Of note for this clone: Antigen specificity is unknown.

The CDR3 covers 14 residues. Per germline, CDR1 KGHSH and CDR2 LQKENI. V lost 5 bases and J 7 bases, leaving 17 bases between the germline ends. Profiled with immunoSEQ multiplex PCR; TCRdb holds only in-frame clones, not every one. The sample holds around 130,000 clones; about 85% are singletons and the top ten take about 3%. The source of this sequence is an adult who received the AZD1222 COVID-19 vaccine. The input for sequencing was peripheral blood, taken 28 days after the second AZD1222 dose. The genes are TRBV18 and TRBJ1-2, with a weak D call TRBD1 (5 bases). The CDR3 reads CASSSGTGRLGYTF. The CDR3 bases are TGTGCCAGCTCATCCGGGACTGGACGACTTGGCTACACCTTC. Full variable domain (outside the CDR3, taken from reference TRBV18 and TRBJ1-2): NAGVMQNPRHLVRRRGQEARLRCSPMKGHSHVYWYRQLPEEGLKFMVYLQKENIIDESGMPKERFSAEFPKEGPSILRIQQVVRGDSAAYFCASSSGTGRLGYTFGSGTRLTVV.